The 14 T cell receptor beta chains in this list originate from one sample, sequenced in a study of early T cells in non-severe SARS-CoV-2 infection. TCRdb reprocessed the 5' RACE reads with MiXCR, giving one entry per CDR3 protein. This sample has over 60,000 distinct CDR3 sequences; around 12% occur once, and the top ten carry approximately 2.6%. The material sequenced was whole blood, taken at baseline. The receptors stem from an adult who was a healthcare worker with PCR-confirmed SARS-CoV-2 infection or an uninfected control (not recorded which).

This clonotype has a count of ten or more. The V gene is TRBV6-2 or TRBV6-3, the J gene TRBJ1-1, with D uncertain. Trimming cost V 3 bases and J 4 bases, with 6 bases left between them. Germline V gene data show CDR1 as MNHEY and CDR2 as SVGEGT. The CDR3 totals 12 residues. The DNA for the CDR3 is TGTGCCAGCAGTTATTGGGGCACTGAAGCTTTCTTT. Its protein is CASSYWGTEAFF.

This clonotype occurred a few times. J is TRBJ1-3 and V is TRBV4-1, with D possibly being TRBD1 (5 bases). The CDR3 has 16 residues. Deletions cut 3 bases from V and 4 bases from J, with 16 bases between. The germline V gene encodes CDR1 MGHRA and CDR2 YSYEKL. Here the CDR3 DNA reads TGCGCCAGCAGCCAGCGATTAGACAGACAGGGAAACACCATATATTTT. It specifies CASSQRLDRQGNTIYF.

This clonotype turned up a few times. This CDR3 is CASILTGNTEAFF. Written as DNA, the CDR3 is TGTGCCAGCATCCTAACGGGGAACACTGAAGCTTTCTTT. The chain recombines TRBV12-3 or TRBV12-4 with TRBJ1-1; unclear D gene. The CDR3 has 13 residues. With 7 bases removed from V and 1 base from J, the gap between germline ends came to 10 bases.

This clonotype was counted many times. The V call is TRBV7-9, the J call TRBJ2-5; D gene ambiguous. The germline V gene encodes CDR1 SEHNR and CDR2 FQNEAQ (reference sequence). V dropped 2 bases and J dropped 0 bases, with 4 bases sitting between them. The CDR3 is 13 residues long. CDR3 sequence reads: CASSLLNQETQYF. The CDR3 region has the DNA TGTGCCAGCAGCTTATTGAACCAAGAGACCCAGTACTTC.

J is TRBJ1-6 and V is TRBV6-2 or TRBV6-3, with 7 bases matching TRBD1. Germline V CDR1 and CDR2: MNHEY, SVGEGT. The junction had 10 bases not matched to a gene; V was cut back by 7 bases and J by 10 bases. The CDR3 covers 14 residues. The CDR3 region is CASTFDRAPSPLHF. The DNA for the CDR3 is TGTGCCAGCACCTTCGACAGGGCGCCCTCACCCCTCCACTTT.

The chain uses TRBV9 and TRBJ1-6; D gene uncertain. The CDR3 runs to 13 residues. V dropped 4 bases and J dropped 10 bases, with 12 bases sitting between them. Per germline, CDR1 SGDLS and CDR2 YYNGEE. The CDR3 is CASSRRVDSPLHF. The CDR3 DNA follows: TGTGCCAGCAGCAGGAGGGTAGACTCACCCCTCCACTTT.

The chain employs TRBV3-1 and TRBJ1-2, with D possibly being TRBD1 (6 bases). Trimming removed 0 bases from V and 7 bases from J, with 15 bases in between. CDR1 and CDR2 (germline): LGHDT, YNNKEL (reference sequence). CDR3 length: 15 residues. The CDR3 here is CASSQDLGRGSGYTF. CDR3 in DNA: TGTGCCAGCAGCCAAGATTTGGGCAGGGGATCTGGCTACACCTTC.

This clonotype appeared a few times. V is TRBV6-5 and J is TRBJ1-4; 9 bases are shared with TRBD1. Looked up from germline, CDR1 is MNHEY and CDR2 is SVGAGI. Losses at the gene ends were 6 bases for V and 10 bases for J; bases not matched to a gene: 6. CDR3 size: 13 residues. The CDR3 nucleotides are TGTGCCAGCAGGCGGGACAGGGATGGAAAACTGTTTTTT. This gives the protein CASRRDRDGKLFF.

This chain uses TRBV6-5 with TRBJ1-5; 8 nucleotides line up with TRBD1. Trimming cost V 6 bases and J 2 bases; bases outside gene matches: 6. The CDR3 length is 15 residues. Germline CDR1 MNHEY, CDR2 SVGAGI. CDR3 in DNA: TGTGCCAGCAGCCGGACAGGGTCTCGCAATCAGCCCCAGCATTTT. It yields the protein CASSRTGSRNQPQHF.

Within the sample, this clonotype is medium-sized (0.01 to 0.1%). This chain links TRBV29-1 with TRBJ2-3, with TRBD2 matching 8 bases. The CDR3 is made up of 14 amino acids. V lost 4 bases, J lost 1 base, and 4 bases stayed unmatched. Germline values: CDR1 SQVTM, CDR2 ANQGSEA. In DNA form, the CDR3 reads TGCAGCGTTGCATACGGGGGGGGCACAGATACGCAGTATTTT. Its translation: CSVAYGGGTDTQYF.

About this clonotype: The junction does not match germline at one end; this may be a read error. The genes are TRBV7-7 and TRBJ2-1, with 9 bases that match TRBD1. This CDR3 is 15 amino acids long. CDR1 and CDR2 from the germline V gene are SSHAT and FNYEAQ (reference sequence). CDR3 bases: TGTGCTAGCAGCCAGGCGGGACAGGGTCACAATGAGCAGTTCTTC. Translation: CASSQAGQGHNEQFF.

This clonotype has just a few counts. The chain combines TRBV4-3 with TRBJ1-2; no clear D. The CDR3 has 16 residues. CDR1 is LGHNA and CDR2 is YSLEER in the germline V gene. The V and J ends lost 0 bases and 4 bases respectively, with 15 bases between them. The CDR3 region has the DNA TGCGCCAGCAGCCAAGAGGTCCTCAGCCTAGGCTATGGCTACACCTTC. It is translated as CASSQEVLSLGYGYTF.

This chain uses TRBV7-9 with TRBJ1-1; weak D call: TRBD1 (6 bases). Trimming left V 1 base short and J 2 bases short, with 14 bases between. The CDR3 totals 16 residues. CDR1 is SEHNR and CDR2 is FQNEAQ in the germline V gene (reference sequence). The CDR3 here is CASSLGVGGDNTEAFF. CDR3 DNA sequence: TGTGCCAGCAGCTTAGGAGTCGGGGGCGATAACACTGAAGCTTTCTTT. The full variable domain, with the rest looked up from reference TRBV7-9 and TRBJ1-1, is DTGVSQNPRHKITKRGQNVTFRCDPISEHNRLYWYRQTLGQGPEFLTYFQNEAQLEKSRLLSDRFSAERPKGSFSTLEIQRTEQGDSAMYLCASSLGVGGDNTEAFFGQGTRLTVV.

At least ten counts were recorded for this clonotype. This sequence joins TRBV5-1 and TRBJ2-5; D unclear. The CDR3 runs 13 residues. The germline V gene has CDR1 SGHRS and CDR2 YFSETQ. Trimming took off 6 bases at V and 1 base at J, with 10 bases between the two ends. The CDR3 protein is CASTLDGQETQYF. CDR3 nucleotides: TGCGCCAGCACCCTGGACGGCCAAGAGACCCAGTACTTC.